This T cell receptor beta chain was sequenced for a study of blood T cell repertoires in COVID-19. Study summary: COVID-19 samples from acute and convalescent phases originated in the United States, Italy and Spain.

Germline lookup yields CDR1 SGHKS and CDR2 YYEKEE (reference sequence). Trimming removed 4 bases from V and 6 bases from J, with 19 bases in between. This CDR3 is 15 amino acids long. As handled by the study authors: Nucleated cell counts were estimated from reference gene primer amplification. Sequenced by immunoSEQ multiplex PCR; TCRdb stores in-frame clones only, minus some. V and J calls and clone size are those listed in that table; D and trimming were worked out from the DNA. The data contain some 150,000 clones, around 86% of them seen just once; the ten biggest clones take up 8.4%. The sequenced sample was peripheral blood. The rearrangement links TRBV5-5 to TRBJ1-1, with D possibly TRBD1 on 6 matching bases. This receptor was identified in a woman between 55 and 75 years old with active or convalescent COVID-19. CDR3 bases: TGTGCCAGCAGCCCCCGGTGGGGGCTAGGTTCTGAAGCTTTCTTT. Translated, it gives CASSPRWGLGSEAFF.